The 17 T cell receptor beta chains in this list originate from one sample, sequenced in a study of human T cells and chemical hapten exposure. TCRdb ran MiXCR on the RACE reads and lists one entry per CDR3 protein. The table records fewer than 100,000 distinct CDR3 sequences, approximately 11% of them present only once. Stated time point: patch test 3, about 24 weeks after DPC sensitization. Documented treatment: therapeutic diphenylcyclopropenone sensitization with weekly scalp DPC. The sequencing here drew on whole blood, taken in connection with sensitization to the hapten diphenylcyclopropenone (DPC). Every receptor here comes from a woman aged 25-40 years with alopecia areata. Some clones in this sample may be carry-over from other donors' samples.

There are many counts of this clonotype. The genes are TRBV7-9 and TRBJ1-1; D is perhaps TRBD1 (6 bases). Germline values: CDR1 SEHNR, CDR2 FQNEAQ (reference sequence). Deletions cut 5 bases from V and 2 bases from J, with 15 bases between. The CDR3 extends over 15 amino acids. CDR3: CASSPGRGRNTEAFF. In DNA, the CDR3 is TGTGCCAGCAGCCCCGGAAGGGGGAGAAACACTGAAGCTTTCTTT.

At least ten counts were recorded for this clonotype. This chain joins TRBV3-1 and TRBJ2-1; either TRBD1 or TRBD2 may fit D (5 bases each). Germline CDR1 and CDR2: LGHDT and YNNKEL (reference sequence). V was trimmed by 0 bases and J by 16 bases, leaving 13 bases between them. The CDR3 runs to 12 residues. For the CDR3, the DNA is TGTGCCAGCAGCCAAGATCTACGAGGGGTATTCTTC. Amino acids: CASSQDLRGVFF.

The chain recombines TRBV2 with TRBJ2-1; D unresolved. CDR3 size: 11 residues. V lost 4 bases and J lost 4, with 2 bases in between. Germline-derived CDR1 and CDR2 are SNHLY and FYNNEI. The CDR3 coding sequence is TGTGCCAGCAGTGTGTACAATGAGCAGTTCTTC. Residues: CASSVYNEQFF.

In its sample, this clonotype was seen a few times. The rearrangement uses TRBV28 and TRBJ2-4; 7 bases fit TRBD1. This CDR3 is 16 amino acids long. V shed 5 bases, J shed 0 bases, and the junction held 7 bases outside the gene matches. The germline V gene has CDR1 MDHEN and CDR2 SYDVKM. The CDR3 region has the DNA TGTGCCAGCAGTCCAGGGACAGCCCTAGCCAAAAACATTCAGTACTTC. As protein: CASSPGTALAKNIQYF.

This clonotype appeared many times. The DNA for the CDR3 is TGCAGACCCCGCTGGGACGGAGGTAATCAGCCCCAGCATTTT. Its translation is CRPRWDGGNQPQHF. The J gene is TRBJ1-5, the V gene TRBV29-1; TRBD1 might be the D (5 bases). This CDR3 has 14 amino acids. Germline V gives CDR1 SQVTM, CDR2 ANQGSEA.

This chain connects TRBV29-1 to TRBJ2-1; TRBD2 aligns across 11 bases. Germline V gives CDR1 SQVTM, CDR2 ANQGSEA. Germline trimming cut 5 bases from V and 2 bases from J; bases unmatched to any gene: 2. The CDR3 contains 14 residues. This CDR3 reads CSVQLAGAYNEQFF. In DNA, the CDR3 is TGCAGCGTTCAACTAGCGGGGGCCTACAATGAGCAGTTCTTC.

This clonotype turned up a few times. The genes are TRBV7-8 and TRBJ2-1; D uncertain. Trimming removed 1 base from V and 4 bases from J, with 17 bases in between. The CDR3 is made up of 17 amino acids. The germline gives CDR1 SGHVS, CDR2 FQNEAQ. The CDR3, as DNA: TGTGCCAGCAGCTTAGAGGTAGGGCCCCTCGGTTACAATGAGCAGTTCTTC. Translating gives CASSLEVGPLGYNEQFF.

This clonotype showed up just a few times. This sequence joins TRBV5-4 and TRBJ1-1; a possible D gene is TRBD1 (6 bases). Germline loops: CDR1 SGHNT, CDR2 YYREEE (reference sequence). The CDR3 sequence is 14 residues long. Trimming shortened V by 4 bases and J by 3 bases, and 13 bases separated the two germline ends. Here the CDR3 reads CASSRGAPDTEAFF. As DNA, the CDR3 is TGTGCCAGCAGCAGGGGGGCGCCGGACACTGAAGCTTTCTTT.

This clonotype turned up a few times. J is TRBJ1-5 and V is TRBV27; the match to TRBD1 covers 7 bases. V lost 5 bases to trimming and J lost 1 base; unmatched junction nucleotides: 11. CDR1 and CDR2 from the germline V gene are MNHEY and SMNVEV (reference sequence). The CDR3 sequence is 17 residues long. CDR3 nucleotide sequence: TGTGCCAGCAGTCCCAGACAGGGACGAAGCAGCAATCAGCCCCAGCATTTT. Its translation: CASSPRQGRSSNQPQHF.

This clonotype came up many times. The chain employs TRBV11-2 and TRBJ2-5; unclear D gene. Germline assignment: CDR1 SGHAT and CDR2 FQNNGV. Trimming removed 0 bases from V and 0 bases from J, with 8 bases in between. CDR3 length: 15 amino acids. The CDR3 spells CASSLDGPHQETQYF. For the CDR3, the DNA is TGTGCCAGCAGCTTAGATGGACCGCACCAAGAGACCCAGTACTTC. Drawing the rest from reference TRBV11-2 and TRBJ2-5, the complete variable domain is EAGVAQSPRYKIIEKRQSVAFWCNPISGHATLYWYQQILGQGPKLLIQFQNNGVVDDSQLPKDRFSAERLKGVDSTLKIQPAKLEDSAVYLCASSLDGPHQETQYFGPGTRLLVL.

The chain uses TRBV7-6 and TRBJ2-1; possibly TRBD2 for D (5 bases). Trimming shortened V by 4 bases and J by 10 bases, and 17 bases separated the two germline ends. The germline V gene has CDR1 SGHVS and CDR2 FNYEAQ. The CDR3 length is 14 residues. The CDR3 DNA is TGTGCCAGCAGCTCGCCGCGCTTGTCGGGGGAGCAGTTCTTC. As protein: CASSSPRLSGEQFF.

Here the CDR3 reads CATSDFMGTQPQHF. The CDR3 DNA is TGTGCCACCAGTGATTTTATGGGTACTCAGCCCCAGCATTTT. The chain joins TRBV24-1 to TRBJ1-5; D ambiguous. The CDR3 consists of 14 residues. V lost 1 base, J lost 6 bases, and 9 bases lay in between. Germline CDR1 and CDR2: KGHDR and SFDVKD.

CDR3 in DNA: TGCAGCGTGCATGCAGGGGCGACCTACAATGAGCAGTTCTTC. Encoded protein: CSVHAGATYNEQFF. V and J are TRBV29-1 and TRBJ2-1, with a weak D call TRBD1 (6 bases). The CDR3 runs 14 residues. Germline V CDR1 and CDR2: SQVTM, ANQGSEA. Trimming removed 6 bases at V and 2 bases at J, with 14 bases between.

This clonotype was observed many times. This sequence joins TRBV29-1 and TRBJ2-1, with TRBD2 matching 9 bases. This CDR3 has 14 amino acids. The V gene's germline CDR1 is SQVTM and CDR2 ANQGSEA. Germline trimming cut 8 bases from V and 7 bases from J; bases unmatched to any gene: 12. CDR3 sequence (DNA): TGCAGCAGTGGGGGGACTAGCATAGTAAATGAGCAGTTCTTC. This codes for CSSGGTSIVNEQFF.

This clonotype has only a few counts. The chain carries TRBV11-3 and TRBJ2-7, with 7 bases identical to TRBD1. J gave up 6 bases and V 10 bases, and 9 bases lay outside the gene matches. The CDR3 consists of 12 residues. Germline assignment: CDR1 SGHNT and CDR2 YENEEA. This CDR3 reads CATRQGRTEQYV. The DNA of the CDR3 is TGTGCCACCAGACAGGGCCGAACCGAGCAGTACGTC.

This clonotype was recorded many times. V usage is TRBV7-6 and J usage is TRBJ2-2, with D hard to call. This CDR3 has 14 amino acids. V was trimmed by 6 bases and J by 8 bases, leaving 16 bases between them. The germline V gene has CDR1 SGHVS and CDR2 FNYEAQ. The CDR3 loop reads CASSPGPTAGELFF. The CDR3 nucleotides read TGTGCCAGCAGTCCCGGGCCGACCGCAGGGGAGCTGTTTTTT. Based on the CDR3 plus reference TRBV7-6 and TRBJ2-2, the full variable domain is GAGVSQSPRYKVTKRGQDVALRCDPISGHVSLYWYRQALGQGPEFLTYFNYEAQQDKSGLPNDRFSAERPEGSISTLTIQRTEQRDSAMYRCASSPGPTAGELFFGEGSRLTVL.

In its sample, this clonotype is medium-sized. The chain is built from TRBV20-1 and TRBJ2-7; D perhaps matches TRBD2 (6 bases). In germline, CDR1 is DFQATT, CDR2 SNEGSKA (reference sequence). V was pared by 6 bases and J by 7 bases, with 19 bases between. The CDR3 spans 13 residues. The CDR3 here is CSAAGTSDVEQYV. Written as DNA, the CDR3 is TGCAGTGCGGCCGGGACTTCCGACGTGGAGCAGTACGTC.